The clone carrying this T cell receptor (beta chain) was observed a handful of times. The data derive from a study of OX40 agonist ivuxolimab in advanced cancers. This CDR3 is built from 12 residues. The V gene lost 4 bases and the J gene lost 8 bases, with 11 bases spanning the gap. Germline loops: CDR1 MNHNY, CDR2 SVGAGI (reference sequence). TCRdb's table, derived via immunoSEQ multiplex PCR, lists solely in-frame clones and lacks some. The data show about 86,000 clones, roughly nine tenths seen once. This sequence was found in an adult with an advanced solid tumor such as melanoma, head and neck, liver or kidney cancer. The specimen comprised CD4+ or CD8+ T cells sorted from blood, sampled in a trial of the OX40 agonist ivuxolimab. The chain couples TRBV6-6 to TRBJ1-2; possible D gene TRBD1, 6 bases. This CDR3 is CASSLTGSGYTF. The CDR3 nucleotides read TGTGCCAGCAGTTTAACAGGGAGCGGCTACACCTTC.